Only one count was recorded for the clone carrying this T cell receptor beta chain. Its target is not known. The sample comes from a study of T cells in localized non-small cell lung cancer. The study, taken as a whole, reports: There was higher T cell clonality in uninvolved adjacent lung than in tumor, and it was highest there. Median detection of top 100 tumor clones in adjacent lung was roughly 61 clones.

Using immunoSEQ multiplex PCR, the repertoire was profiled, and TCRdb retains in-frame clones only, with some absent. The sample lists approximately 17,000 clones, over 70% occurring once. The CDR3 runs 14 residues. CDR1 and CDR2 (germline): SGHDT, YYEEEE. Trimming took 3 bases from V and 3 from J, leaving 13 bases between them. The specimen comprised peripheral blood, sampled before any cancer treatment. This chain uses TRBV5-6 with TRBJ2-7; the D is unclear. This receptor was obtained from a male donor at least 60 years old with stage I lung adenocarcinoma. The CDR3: CASSSGPFFYEQYF. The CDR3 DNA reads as TGTGCCAGCAGCTCCGGGCCTTTTTTCTACGAGCAGTACTTC.